This T cell receptor beta chain was retrieved from a study of graft-versus-host responses after intestinal transplantation. The wider study: Among the recipients, all got anti-thymocyte globulin induction and then tacrolimus and steroids for two to four years.

Regarding this clone: Its antigen is not identified.

V lost 3 bases, J lost 1 base, and 13 bases lay in between. Germline V gene lookup returns CDR1 GTSNPN and CDR2 SVGIG (reference sequence). The CDR3 contains 14 residues. Lymphocytes from graft epithelium and lamina propria were isolated. The table came from immunoSEQ multiplex PCR; TCRdb's copy has only in-frame clones and leaves some out. The data hold approximately 17,000 clones, with around 83% observed a single time. Findings of the study overall: Peak GvH clone levels in circulation were associated with early post-transplant HvG declines. The recipient marrow held GvH clones, and some of them showed up first in ileum or blood. Allografts carried high graft-versus-host to host-versus-graft clonal ratios in patients having graft-donor T cell macrochimerism.

The sequence was obtained from a human patient who received an intestinal transplant, so some T cells may come from the graft donor. This chain uses TRBV30 with TRBJ2-7; D might be TRBD2 (6 bases). The material was ileum tissue, obtained 580 to 600 days after intestinal transplantation. CDR3 sequence (DNA): TGTGCCTGGAGGGGGGACTCTAATTCCTACGAGCAGTACTTC. Its protein product is CAWRGDSNSYEQYF.